Reported below is one T cell receptor beta chain. Its specificity is not known. Sequencing was performed with immunoSEQ multiplex PCR; in TCRdb, only in-frame clones are kept and a portion is missing. The profile covers 150,000 or so clones, with 70% to 90% appearing a single time and 6% to 9.5% taken by the ten largest. The record originates from a study of cytotoxic CD8 clonotypes in ibrutinib-treated CLL. Findings and limits, study-wide: Clonality correlated strongly with circulating CD8+ T cells and exceeded age-matched healthy donors at baseline. Sampling times (in sustained-remission versus progressing patients) were not the same. The study found clonality rose at ibrutinib response, then fell toward baseline at progression.

The TCR originated in a human donor with chronic lymphocytic leukemia. The sample here was PBMCs, taken after 36 months of ibrutinib treatment.

This CDR3 is CASSQDPTDTQYF. DNA for the CDR3: TGCGCCAGCAGCCAAGATCCCACAGATACGCAGTATTTT. The chain recombines TRBV4-1 with TRBJ2-3; D is unresolved. The germline V gene encodes CDR1 MGHRA and CDR2 YSYEKL. The CDR3 has 13 residues. The V gene lost 0 bases and the J gene lost 2 bases, with 3 bases spanning the gap.